These 7 T cell receptor beta chains originate from one sample sequenced in a study of molecular identifiers for immune sequencing clone quantification. MiXCR, run by TCRdb on the PCR reads, gives a single entry per CDR3 protein. Here the sample spans some 590,000 distinct CDR3 sequences, about 25% being singletons. The sample consisted of naive CD8+ T cells from blood, with Jurkat cell RNA spiked in. Subset meaning: FACS-sorted CD8+CD4-CCR7+CD45RA+ naive T cells. These receptors originate from a human donor in good health. Some libraries in this study had Jurkat cell RNA spiked in.

This clonotype occurred a few times. J is TRBJ2-7 and V is TRBV28; maybe TRBD2 (6 bases). V lost 3 bases and J lost 1, with 13 bases in between. Germline CDR1 and CDR2: MDHEN and SYDVKM. The CDR3 loop spans 15 amino acids. In nucleotides, the CDR3 is TGTGCCAGCAGTTTTGTCCCGGGAGATTCCTACGAGCAGTACTTC. Translation gives CASSFVPGDSYEQYF.

This clonotype was found many times. At one boundary the junction diverges from the germline segment, which might be a read error. V usage is TRBV6-5 and J usage is TRBJ2-7, with 9 bases that match TRBD2. The CDR3 extends over 15 amino acids. Germline CDR1 MNHEY, CDR2 SVGAGI. Written as DNA, the CDR3 is TGTGCCAGCACTTACTTTAGCGGGGGCTCCTACGAGCAGTACTTC. It encodes CASTYFSGGSYEQYF.

The CDR3 DNA reads TGCAGCGTTGAGACTAGCGTATACTACAATGAGCAGTTCTTC. It translates to CSVETSVYYNEQFF. The chain recombines TRBV29-1 with TRBJ2-1; 8 bases align to TRBD2. J lost 3 bases, V lost 3 bases, and 4 bases had no gene match. The germline CDR1 and CDR2 sequences are SQVTM and ANQGSEA. The CDR3 length is 14 residues.

This clonotype has at least ten counts. J is TRBJ1-4 and V is TRBV7-9; D gene uncertain. The CDR3 sequence is 15 residues long. Trimming stripped 0 bases from V and 5 bases from J, with 10 bases between. From germline, CDR1 is SEHNR and CDR2 FQNEAQ (reference sequence). The CDR3 sequence is CASSLATDLNEKLFF. CDR3 DNA sequence: TGTGCCAGCAGCTTAGCTACTGACCTAAATGAAAAACTGTTTTTT. The full variable domain, rest sourced from reference TRBV7-9 and TRBJ1-4, is DTGVSQNPRHKITKRGQNVTFRCDPISEHNRLYWYRQTLGQGPEFLTYFQNEAQLEKSRLLSDRFSAERPKGSFSTLEIQRTEQGDSAMYLCASSLATDLNEKLFFGSGTQLSVL.

The chain joins TRBV27 to TRBJ2-3; D uncertain. V was shortened by 8 bases and J by 2 bases, with 11 bases between the two germline ends. CDR3 length: 13 residues. In germline, CDR1 is MNHEY, CDR2 SMNVEV (reference sequence). CDR3 residues: CASVLGNTDTQYF. CDR3 DNA sequence: TGTGCCAGCGTGTTGGGCAACACAGATACGCAGTATTTT.

As for this clonotype: A much more abundant neighbour one base away suggests this may be a read error. CDR3 sequence: CSAQTPQATNYGYTF. The DNA for the CDR3 is TGCAGTGCCCAGACTCCCCAGGCTACTAACTATGGCTACACCTTC. The gene calls are TRBV20-1 and TRBJ1-2; D ambiguous. V shed 6 bases and J shed 0 bases, with 17 bases lying between them. Germline CDR1 DFQATT, CDR2 SNEGSKA (reference sequence). This CDR3 has 15 amino acids.

This clonotype was recorded at least ten times. The V and J genes are TRBV7-9 and TRBJ2-3; 16 bases map to TRBD2. CDR1 is SEHNR and CDR2 is FQNEAQ in the germline V gene (reference sequence). The CDR3 is 18 residues long. Trimming at V came to 6 bases and at J to 2 bases, leaving 8 bases not matched to a gene. The CDR3 is CASSAPGTSGRATDTQYF. CDR3 in DNA: TGTGCCAGCAGTGCTCCCGGGACTAGCGGGAGGGCCACAGATACGCAGTATTTT.